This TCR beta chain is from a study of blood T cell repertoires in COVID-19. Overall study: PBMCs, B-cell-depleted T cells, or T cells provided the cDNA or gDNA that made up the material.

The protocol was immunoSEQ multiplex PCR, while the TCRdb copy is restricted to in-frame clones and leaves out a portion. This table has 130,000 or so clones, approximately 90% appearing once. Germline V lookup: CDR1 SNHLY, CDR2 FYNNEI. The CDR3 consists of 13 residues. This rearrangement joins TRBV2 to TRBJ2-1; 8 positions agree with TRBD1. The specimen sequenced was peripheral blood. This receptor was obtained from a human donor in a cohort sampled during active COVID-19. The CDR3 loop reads CVTSDRAAYEQFF. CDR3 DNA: TGTGTCACCTCGGACAGGGCTGCCTATGAGCAGTTCTTC. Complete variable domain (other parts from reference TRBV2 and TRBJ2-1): EPEVTQTPSHQVTQMGQEVILRCVPISNHLYFYWYRQILGQKVEFLVSFYNNEISEKSEIFDDQFSVERPDGSNFTLKIRSTKLEDSAMYFCVTSDRAAYEQFFGPGTRLTVL.